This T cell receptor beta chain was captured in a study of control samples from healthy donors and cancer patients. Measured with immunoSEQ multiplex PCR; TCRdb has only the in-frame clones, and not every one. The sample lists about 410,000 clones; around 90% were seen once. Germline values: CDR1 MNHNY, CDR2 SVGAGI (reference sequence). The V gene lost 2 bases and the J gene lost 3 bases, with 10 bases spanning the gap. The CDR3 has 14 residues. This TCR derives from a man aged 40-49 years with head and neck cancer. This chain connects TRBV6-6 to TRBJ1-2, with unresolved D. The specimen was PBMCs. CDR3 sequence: CASSYAGSHYGYTF. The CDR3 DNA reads TGTGCCAGCAGTTACGCGGGTTCGCACTATGGCTACACCTTC.